The clone carrying this T cell receptor beta chain was counted only a few times. These data come from a study of cytomegalovirus exposure and HLA in healthy donors. The V and J ends lost 2 bases and 9 bases respectively, with 8 bases between them. The CDR3 has 12 amino acids. From germline, CDR1 is SGDLS and CDR2 YYNGEE. This PCR relied on a set of 60 Vbeta primers and 13 Jbeta primers. Produced via immunoSEQ multiplex PCR; TCRdb's table is partial and in-frame only. The table includes 6,500 to 8,500 clones, under 60% detected once. The sequenced sample consisted of PBMCs. This TCR was recovered from a man in his thirties or forties in good health and CMV-seropositive. V usage is TRBV9 and J usage is TRBJ2-2; the D gene is possibly TRBD1 (5 bases). The CDR3 DNA is TGTGCCAGCAGCGTTGGGGCCCGGGAGCTGTTTTTT. Translated: CASSVGARELFF.